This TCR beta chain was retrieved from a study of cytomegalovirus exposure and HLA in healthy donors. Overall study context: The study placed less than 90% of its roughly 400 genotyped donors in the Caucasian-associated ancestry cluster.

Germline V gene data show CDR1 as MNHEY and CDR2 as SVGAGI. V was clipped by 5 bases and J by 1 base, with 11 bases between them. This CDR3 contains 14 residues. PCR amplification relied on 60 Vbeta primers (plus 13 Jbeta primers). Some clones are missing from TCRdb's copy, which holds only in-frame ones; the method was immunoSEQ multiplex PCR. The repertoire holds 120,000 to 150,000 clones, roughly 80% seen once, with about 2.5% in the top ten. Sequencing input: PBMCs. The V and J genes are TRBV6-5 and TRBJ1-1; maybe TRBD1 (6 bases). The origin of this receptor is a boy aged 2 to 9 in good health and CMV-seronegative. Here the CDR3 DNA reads TGTGCCAGCAGTGGGCGGACAGCGAACACTGAAGCTTTCTTT. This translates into CASSGRTANTEAFF.